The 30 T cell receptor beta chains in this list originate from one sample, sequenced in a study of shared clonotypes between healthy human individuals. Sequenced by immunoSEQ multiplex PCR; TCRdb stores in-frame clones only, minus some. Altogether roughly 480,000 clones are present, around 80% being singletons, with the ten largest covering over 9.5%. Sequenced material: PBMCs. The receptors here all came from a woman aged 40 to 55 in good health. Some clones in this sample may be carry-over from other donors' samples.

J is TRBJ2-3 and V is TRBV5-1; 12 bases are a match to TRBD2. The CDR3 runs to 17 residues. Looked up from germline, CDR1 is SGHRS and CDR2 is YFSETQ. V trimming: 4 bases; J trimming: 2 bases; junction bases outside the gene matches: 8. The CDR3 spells CASSPRASGRATDTQYF. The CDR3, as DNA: TGCGCCAGCAGCCCAAGGGCTAGCGGGAGGGCCACAGATACGCAGTATTTT.

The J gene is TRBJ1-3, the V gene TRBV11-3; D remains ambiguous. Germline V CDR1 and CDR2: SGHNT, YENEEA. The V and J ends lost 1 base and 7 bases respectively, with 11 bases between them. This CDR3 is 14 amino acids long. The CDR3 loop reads CASSLGPSSNTIYF. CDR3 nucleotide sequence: TGTGCCAGCAGCTTAGGTCCCTCTTCGAACACCATATATTTT.

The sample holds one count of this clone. The CDR3 loop reads CASSFMGDRASKNIQYF. In DNA, the CDR3 is TGTGCCAGCAGCTTCATGGGGGACAGGGCGTCCAAAAACATTCAGTACTTC. The genes are TRBV5-6 and TRBJ2-4; 9 bases line up with TRBD1. The CDR3 extends over 17 amino acids. Germline CDR1 is SGHDT and CDR2 is YYEEEE. The V gene end was trimmed by 2 bases and the J gene end by 2 bases; junction bases not matched to a gene: 8.

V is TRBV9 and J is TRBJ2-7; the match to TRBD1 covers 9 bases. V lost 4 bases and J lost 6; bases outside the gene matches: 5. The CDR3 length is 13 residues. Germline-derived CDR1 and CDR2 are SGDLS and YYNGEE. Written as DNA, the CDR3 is TGTGCCAGCAGCTCCGGGACAGGGAGCGAGCAGTACTTC. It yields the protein CASSSGTGSEQYF.

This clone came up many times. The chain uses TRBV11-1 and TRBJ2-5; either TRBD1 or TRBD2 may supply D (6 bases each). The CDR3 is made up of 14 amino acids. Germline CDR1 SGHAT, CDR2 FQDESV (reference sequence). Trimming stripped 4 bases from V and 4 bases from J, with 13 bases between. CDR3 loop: CASSSRQEGETQYF. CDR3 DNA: TGTGCCAGCAGCTCCCGACAGGAGGGAGAGACCCAGTACTTC. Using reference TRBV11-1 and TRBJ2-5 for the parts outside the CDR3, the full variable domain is EAEVAQSPRYKITEKSQAVAFWCDPISGHATLYWYRQILGQGPELLVQFQDESVVDDSQLPKDRFSAERLKGVDSTLKIQPAELGDSAMYLCASSSRQEGETQYFGPGTRLLVL.

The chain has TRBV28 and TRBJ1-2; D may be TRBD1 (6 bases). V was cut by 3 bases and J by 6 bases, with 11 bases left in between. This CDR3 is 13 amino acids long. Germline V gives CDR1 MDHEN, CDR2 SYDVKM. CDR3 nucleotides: TGTGCCAGCAGTTTGGTACAGGGTCATGGCTACACCTTC. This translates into CASSLVQGHGYTF.

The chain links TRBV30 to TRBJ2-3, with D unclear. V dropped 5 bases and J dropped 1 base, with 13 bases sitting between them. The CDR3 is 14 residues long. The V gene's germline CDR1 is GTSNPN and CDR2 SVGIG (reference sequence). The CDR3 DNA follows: TGTGCCTGGGCTGAGACCGCGGGCACAGATACGCAGTATTTT. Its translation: CAWAETAGTDTQYF.

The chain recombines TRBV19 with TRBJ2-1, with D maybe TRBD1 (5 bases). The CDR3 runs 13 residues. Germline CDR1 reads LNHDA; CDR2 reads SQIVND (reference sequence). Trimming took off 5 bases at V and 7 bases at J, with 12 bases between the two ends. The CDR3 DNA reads TGTGCCAGTAGTTCTCAGGGTTGGAATGAGCAGTTCTTC. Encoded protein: CASSSQGWNEQFF.

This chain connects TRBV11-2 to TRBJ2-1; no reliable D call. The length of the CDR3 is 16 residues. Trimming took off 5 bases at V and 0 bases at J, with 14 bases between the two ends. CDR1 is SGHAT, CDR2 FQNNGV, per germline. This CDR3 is CASSPRLASSYNEQFF. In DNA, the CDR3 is TGTGCCAGCAGCCCCAGACTGGCGAGCTCCTACAATGAGCAGTTCTTC.

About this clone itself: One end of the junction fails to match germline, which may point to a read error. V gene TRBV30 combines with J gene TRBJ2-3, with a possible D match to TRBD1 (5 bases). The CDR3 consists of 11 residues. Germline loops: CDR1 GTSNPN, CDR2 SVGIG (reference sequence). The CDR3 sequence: CAWSGREEENF. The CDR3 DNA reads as TGTGCCTGGAGTGGCAGGGAAGAGGAGAATTTT.

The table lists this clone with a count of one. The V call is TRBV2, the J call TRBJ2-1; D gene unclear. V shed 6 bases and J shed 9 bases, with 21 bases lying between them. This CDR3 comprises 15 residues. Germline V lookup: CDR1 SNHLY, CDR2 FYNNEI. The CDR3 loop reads CASSLDRVSPSEQFF. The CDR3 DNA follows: TGTGCCAGCAGCCTCGACCGGGTCTCCCCTAGTGAGCAGTTCTTC. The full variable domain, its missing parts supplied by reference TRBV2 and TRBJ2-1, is EPEVTQTPSHQVTQMGQEVILRCVPISNHLYFYWYRQILGQKVEFLVSFYNNEISEKSEIFDDQFSVERPDGSNFTLKIRSTKLEDSAMYFCASSLDRVSPSEQFFGPGTRLTVL.

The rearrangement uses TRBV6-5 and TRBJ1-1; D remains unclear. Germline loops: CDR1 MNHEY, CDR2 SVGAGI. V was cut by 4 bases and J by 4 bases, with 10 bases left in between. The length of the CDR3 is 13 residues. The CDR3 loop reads CASSWSQITEAFF. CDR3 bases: TGTGCCAGCAGTTGGAGCCAGATCACTGAAGCTTTCTTT.

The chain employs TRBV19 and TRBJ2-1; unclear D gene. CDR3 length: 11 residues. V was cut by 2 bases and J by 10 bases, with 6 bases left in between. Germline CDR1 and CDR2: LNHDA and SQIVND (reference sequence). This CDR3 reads CASSIMGEQFF. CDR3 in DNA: TGTGCCAGTAGTATAATGGGGGAGCAGTTCTTC.

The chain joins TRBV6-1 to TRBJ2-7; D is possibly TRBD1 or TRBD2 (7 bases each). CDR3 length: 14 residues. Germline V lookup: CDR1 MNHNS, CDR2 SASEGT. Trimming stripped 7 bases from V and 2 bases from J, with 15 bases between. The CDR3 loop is CASTRGGAAYEQYF. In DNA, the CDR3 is TGTGCCAGCACCAGGGGGGGGGCAGCCTACGAGCAGTACTTC.

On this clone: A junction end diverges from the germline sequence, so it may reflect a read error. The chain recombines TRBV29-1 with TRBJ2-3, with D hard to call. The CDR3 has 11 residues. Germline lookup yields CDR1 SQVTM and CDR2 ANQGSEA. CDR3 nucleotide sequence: TGCGGCGTTGAAAGTGAGGATACGCAGTATTTT. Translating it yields CGVESEDTQYF.

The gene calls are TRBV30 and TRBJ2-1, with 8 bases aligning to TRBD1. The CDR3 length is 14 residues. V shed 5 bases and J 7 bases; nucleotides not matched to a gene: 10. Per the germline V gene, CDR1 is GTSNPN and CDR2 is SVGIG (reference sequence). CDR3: CAWLTGADSNEQFF. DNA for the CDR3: TGTGCCTGGCTGACAGGGGCAGATTCGAATGAGCAGTTCTTC. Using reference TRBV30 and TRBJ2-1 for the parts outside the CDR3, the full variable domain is SQTIHQWPATLVQPVGSPLSLECTVEGTSNPNLYWYRQAAGRGLQLLFYSVGIGQISSEVPQNLSASRPQDRQFILSSKKLLLSDSGFYLCAWLTGADSNEQFFGPGTRLTVL.

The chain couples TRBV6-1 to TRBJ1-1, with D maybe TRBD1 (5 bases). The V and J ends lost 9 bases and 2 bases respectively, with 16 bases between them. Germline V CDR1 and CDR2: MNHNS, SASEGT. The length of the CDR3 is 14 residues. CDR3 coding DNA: TGTGCCAGTAACCGGGACGAGTTTAACACTGAAGCTTTCTTT. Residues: CASNRDEFNTEAFF.

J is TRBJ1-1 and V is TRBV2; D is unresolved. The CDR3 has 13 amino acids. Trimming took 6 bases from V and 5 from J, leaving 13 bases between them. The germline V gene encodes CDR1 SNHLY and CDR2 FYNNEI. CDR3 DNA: TGTGCCAGCAGGGCTCCAGCCTCGACTGAAGCTTTCTTT. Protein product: CASRAPASTEAFF.

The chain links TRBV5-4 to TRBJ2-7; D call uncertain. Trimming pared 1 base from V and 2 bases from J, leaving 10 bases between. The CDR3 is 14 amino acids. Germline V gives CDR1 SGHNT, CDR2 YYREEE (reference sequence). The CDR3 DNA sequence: TGTGCCAGCAGCTTGAGCTCAACGGCCTACGAGCAGTACTTC. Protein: CASSLSSTAYEQYF.

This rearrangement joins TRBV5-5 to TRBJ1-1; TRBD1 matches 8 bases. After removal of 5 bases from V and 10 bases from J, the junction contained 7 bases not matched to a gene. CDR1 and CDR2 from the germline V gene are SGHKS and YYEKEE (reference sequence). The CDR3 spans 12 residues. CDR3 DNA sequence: TGTGCCAGCAGTCCCCTACAGGGGGTAGCTTTCTTT. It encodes CASSPLQGVAFF.

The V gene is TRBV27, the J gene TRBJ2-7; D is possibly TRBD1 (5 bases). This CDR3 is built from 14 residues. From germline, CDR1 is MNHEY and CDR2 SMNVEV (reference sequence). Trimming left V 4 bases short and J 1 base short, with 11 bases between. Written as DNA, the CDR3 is TGTGCCAGCAGTTGGTCGGCAGGGTCCTACGAGCAGTACTTC. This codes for CASSWSAGSYEQYF.

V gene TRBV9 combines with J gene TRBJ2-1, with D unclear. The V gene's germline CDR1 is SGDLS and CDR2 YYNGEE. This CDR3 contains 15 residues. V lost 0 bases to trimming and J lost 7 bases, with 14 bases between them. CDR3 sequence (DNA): TGTGCCAGCAGCGTAGAGGCTAGTTTTATTAATGAGCAGTTCTTC. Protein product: CASSVEASFINEQFF. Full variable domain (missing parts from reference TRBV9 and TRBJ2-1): DSGVTQTPKHLITATGQRVTLRCSPRSGDLSVYWYQQSLDQGLQFLIQYYNGEERAKGNILERFSAQQFPDLHSELNLSSLELGDSALYFCASSVEASFINEQFFGPGTRLTVL.

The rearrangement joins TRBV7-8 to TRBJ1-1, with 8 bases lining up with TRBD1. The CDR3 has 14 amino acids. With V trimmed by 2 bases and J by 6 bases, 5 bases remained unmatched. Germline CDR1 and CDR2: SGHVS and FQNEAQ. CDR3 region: CASSLNRGVAEAFF. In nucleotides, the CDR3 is TGTGCCAGCAGCTTAAACAGGGGGGTTGCTGAAGCTTTCTTT.

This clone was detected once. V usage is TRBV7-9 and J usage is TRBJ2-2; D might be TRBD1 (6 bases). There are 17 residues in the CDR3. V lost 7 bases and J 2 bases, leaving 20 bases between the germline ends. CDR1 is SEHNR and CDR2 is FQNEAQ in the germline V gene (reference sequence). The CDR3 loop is CASTVYRTALNTGELFF. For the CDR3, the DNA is TGTGCCAGCACCGTCTACAGGACAGCGTTAAACACCGGGGAGCTGTTTTTT.

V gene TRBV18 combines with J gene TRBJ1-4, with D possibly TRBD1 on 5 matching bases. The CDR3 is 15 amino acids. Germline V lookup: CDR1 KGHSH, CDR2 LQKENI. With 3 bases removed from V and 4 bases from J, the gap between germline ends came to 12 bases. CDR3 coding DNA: TGTGCCAGCTCACCTTCGGGAGACAGTAATGAAAAACTGTTTTTT. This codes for CASSPSGDSNEKLFF.

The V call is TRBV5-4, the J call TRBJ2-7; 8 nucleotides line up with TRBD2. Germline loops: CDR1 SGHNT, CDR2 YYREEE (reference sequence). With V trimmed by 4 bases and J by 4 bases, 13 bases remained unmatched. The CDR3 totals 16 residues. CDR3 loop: CASSPRGGSGVYEQYF. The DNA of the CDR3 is TGTGCCAGCAGCCCTCGGGGGGGATCAGGTGTGTACGAGCAGTACTTC.

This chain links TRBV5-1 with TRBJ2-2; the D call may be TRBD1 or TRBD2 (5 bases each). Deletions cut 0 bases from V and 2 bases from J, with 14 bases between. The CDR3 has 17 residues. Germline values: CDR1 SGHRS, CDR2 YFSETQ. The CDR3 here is CASSLVEGLINTGELFF. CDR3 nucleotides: TGCGCCAGCAGCTTGGTTGAGGGGCTTATCAACACCGGGGAGCTGTTTTTT.

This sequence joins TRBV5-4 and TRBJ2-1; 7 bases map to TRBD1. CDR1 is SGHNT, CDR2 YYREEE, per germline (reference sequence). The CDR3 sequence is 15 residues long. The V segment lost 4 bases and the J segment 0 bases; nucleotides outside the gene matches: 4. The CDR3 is CASSPDRSSYNEQFF. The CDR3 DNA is TGTGCCAGCAGCCCGGACAGGAGCTCCTACAATGAGCAGTTCTTC. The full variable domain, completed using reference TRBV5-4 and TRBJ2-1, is ETGVTQSPTHLIKTRGQQVTLRCSSQSGHNTVSWYQQALGQGPQFIFQYYREEENGRGNFPPRFSGLQFPNYSSELNVNALELDDSALYLCASSPDRSSYNEQFFGPGTRLTVL.

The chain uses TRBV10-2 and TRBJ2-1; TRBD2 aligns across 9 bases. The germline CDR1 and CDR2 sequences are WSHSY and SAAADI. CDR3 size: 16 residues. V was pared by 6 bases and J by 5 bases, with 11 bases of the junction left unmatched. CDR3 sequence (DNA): TGCGCCAGCAGGGAGGTCTGGACTAGCGCTGACAATGAGCAGTTCTTC. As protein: CASREVWTSADNEQFF.

The CDR3 reads CASSLPSGTGVYEQYF. The CDR3 coding sequence is TGTGCCAGCAGCCTCCCCTCCGGGACAGGGGTCTACGAGCAGTACTTC. J is TRBJ2-7 and V is TRBV11-2; 10 nucleotides match TRBD1. Trimming removed 5 bases from V and 3 bases from J; junction bases left unmatched: 10. Germline V CDR1 and CDR2: SGHAT, FQNNGV. The CDR3 has 16 residues.